This T cell receptor beta chain emerged from a study of blood T cell repertoires in COVID-19 (dated by TCRdb to about 2020). Study-wide context: Samples from collaborators originated in the United States, Italy and Spain and spanned both the acute and convalescent phases of COVID-19. Samples came from the ongoing ImmuneRACE study (first 160 participants) plus 1,254 subjects from 6 global collaborators. A freely available public database, intended as a resource for researchers studying the immune response to SARS-CoV-2, is where the repertoires were released. The sample metadata nearly always contained a de-identified subject ID, COVID-19 status, age in years and sex. Subjects who had been exposed to COVID-19, were actively infected with it, or had recovered from it provided the deeply sampled blood TCRbeta repertoires that made up the dataset. Where HLA class I and class II types were available, the types were taken from metadata supplied by the sample provider, not from assay-based typing. The material from the prospective study consisted of cDNA or gDNA derived from T cells, B-cell-depleted T cells, or PBMCs. Overall study results and their limits: How much clinical and demographic metadata was included differed by source and by participant, and the metadata was provided uncurated.

Each collaborating institution followed its own protocols to collect whole blood in K2EDTA tubes. For TCRbeta analysis, collaborators shipped samples as frozen whole blood, isolated PBMCs, or DNA extracted from either of those sample types. TCRbeta CDR3 regions were amplified from genomic DNA using the immunoSEQ Assay, a bias-controlled multiplex PCR. The authors processed their data as follows. Nucleated cell counts per sample were estimated from amplification of reference gene primers within the assay. To quantify the absolute abundance of each unique TCRbeta CDR3 rearrangement, sequence reads were collapsed and filtered. For each sample, productive Simpson clonality was calculated by taking the square root of Simpson's diversity index across productive rearrangements. The table comes from immuneACCESS by way of TCRdb, which keeps in-frame sequences with V and J called. Part of the clones is missing from these tables; in studies checked, under half for an unresolved V gene and the rest for unknown reasons. D and trimming were read from the DNA, whereas the V and J calls and clone size are those reported in that table. This sample is represented by 90,000 to 120,000 clones; 88% of them were singletons. Around 6% of the sample rests with the top ten.

The table lists this clone with a count of one. Its antigen is still unknown. No quality values exist for individual bases; no much larger clone is one base distant. Cut back by 0 bases and 2 bases, the V and J ends lie 15 bases apart. The CDR3 covers 17 residues, taking in both the cysteine and the phenylalanine. CDR3 DNA is the only sequence kept; it has 51 bases, read in frame from the first base. Per the germline V gene, SGHTA is the CDR1 and FQGTGA is the CDR2. The TCR sequence derives from a woman aged 55-70 years with acute or convalescent COVID-19. Input material: peripheral blood. Recombination joined TRBV7-3 with TRBJ2-3; the D segment could be TRBD2, given 5 matching bases. In nucleotide form, the sequence is TGTGCCAGCAGCTTAACGGGAGAAGGATTAGCCACAGATACGCAGTATTTT. Translated, it reads CASSLTGEGLATDTQYF.